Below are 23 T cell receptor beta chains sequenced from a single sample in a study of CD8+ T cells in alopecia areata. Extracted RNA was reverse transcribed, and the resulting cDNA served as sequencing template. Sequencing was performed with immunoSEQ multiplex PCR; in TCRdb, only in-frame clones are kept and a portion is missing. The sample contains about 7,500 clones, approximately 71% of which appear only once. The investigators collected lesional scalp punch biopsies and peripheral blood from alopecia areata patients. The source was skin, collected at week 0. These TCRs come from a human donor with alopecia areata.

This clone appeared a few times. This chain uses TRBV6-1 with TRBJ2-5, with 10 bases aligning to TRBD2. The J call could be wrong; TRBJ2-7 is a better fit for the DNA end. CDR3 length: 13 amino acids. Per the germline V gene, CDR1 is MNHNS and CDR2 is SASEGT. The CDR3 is CASTGLASYEQYF. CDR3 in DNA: TGTGCCAGCACGGGACTAGCGTCATACGAGCAGTACTTC.

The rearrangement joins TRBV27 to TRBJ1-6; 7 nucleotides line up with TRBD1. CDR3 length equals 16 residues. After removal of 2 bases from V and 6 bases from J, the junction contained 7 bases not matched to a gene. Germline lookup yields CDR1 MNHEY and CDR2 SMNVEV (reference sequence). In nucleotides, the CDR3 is TGTGCCAGCAGTTTAGAGGGGGCTGGCTTTAATTCACCCCTCCACTTT. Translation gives CASSLEGAGFNSPLHF.

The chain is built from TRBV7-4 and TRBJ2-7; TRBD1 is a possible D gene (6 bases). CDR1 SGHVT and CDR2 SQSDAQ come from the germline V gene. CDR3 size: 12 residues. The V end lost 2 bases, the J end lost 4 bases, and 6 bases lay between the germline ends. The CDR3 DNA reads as TGTGCCAGCAGCTTACAGGGGTACGAGCAGTACTTC. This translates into CASSLQGYEQYF. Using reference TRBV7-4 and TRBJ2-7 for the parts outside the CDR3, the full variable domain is GAGVSQSPRYKVAKRGRDVALRCDSISGHVTLYWYRQTLGQGSEVLTYSQSDAQRDKSGRPSGRFSAERPERSVSTLKIQRTEQGDSAVYLCASSLQGYEQYFGPGTRLTVT.

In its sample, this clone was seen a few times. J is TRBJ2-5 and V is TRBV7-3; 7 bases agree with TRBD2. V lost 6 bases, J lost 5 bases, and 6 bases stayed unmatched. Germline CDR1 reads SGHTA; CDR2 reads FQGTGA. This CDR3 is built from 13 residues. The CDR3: CASSRGLTETQYF. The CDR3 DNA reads TGTGCCAGCAGTAGGGGACTAACGGAGACCCAGTACTTC.

This chain's CDR3 is CASSGQLGNQPQHF. The CDR3 coding sequence is TGTGCCAGCAGTGGACAGCTGGGGAATCAGCCCCAGCATTTT. The rearrangement joins TRBV27 to TRBJ1-5; possible D gene TRBD1, 6 bases. Per germline, CDR1 MNHEY and CDR2 SMNVEV (reference sequence). The CDR3 consists of 14 residues. V was trimmed by 5 bases and J by 4 bases, leaving 12 bases between them.

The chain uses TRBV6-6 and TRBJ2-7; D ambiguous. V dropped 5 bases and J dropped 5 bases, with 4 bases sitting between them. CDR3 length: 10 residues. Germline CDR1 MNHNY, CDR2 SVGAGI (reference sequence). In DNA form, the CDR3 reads TGTGCCAGCAGTCGTAACGAGCAGTACTTC. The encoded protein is CASSRNEQYF.

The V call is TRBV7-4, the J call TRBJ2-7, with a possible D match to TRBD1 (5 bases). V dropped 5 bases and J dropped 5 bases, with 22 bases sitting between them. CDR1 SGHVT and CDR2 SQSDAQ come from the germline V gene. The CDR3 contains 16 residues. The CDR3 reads CASSPRPGPVGHEQYF. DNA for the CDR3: TGTGCCAGCAGCCCCAGGCCCGGACCGGTGGGGCACGAGCAGTACTTC.

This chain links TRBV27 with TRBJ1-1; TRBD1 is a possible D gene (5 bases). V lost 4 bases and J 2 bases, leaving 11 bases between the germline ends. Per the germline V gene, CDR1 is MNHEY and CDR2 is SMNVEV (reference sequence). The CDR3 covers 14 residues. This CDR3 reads CASSWGYGNTEAFF. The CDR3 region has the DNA TGTGCCAGCAGTTGGGGGTATGGAAACACTGAAGCTTTCTTT.

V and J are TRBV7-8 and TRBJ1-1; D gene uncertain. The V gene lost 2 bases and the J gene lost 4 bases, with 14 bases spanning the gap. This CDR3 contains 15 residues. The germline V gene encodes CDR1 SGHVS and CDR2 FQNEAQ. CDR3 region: CASSLTAGLGTEAFF. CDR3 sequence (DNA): TGTGCCAGCAGCTTAACGGCAGGCCTGGGCACTGAAGCTTTCTTT.

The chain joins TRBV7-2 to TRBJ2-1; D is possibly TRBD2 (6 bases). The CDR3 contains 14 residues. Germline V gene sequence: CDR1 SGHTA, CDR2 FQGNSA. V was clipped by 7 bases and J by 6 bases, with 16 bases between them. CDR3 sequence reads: CASTPHRGINEQFF. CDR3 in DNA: TGTGCCAGCACCCCACACCGGGGGATCAATGAGCAGTTCTTC.

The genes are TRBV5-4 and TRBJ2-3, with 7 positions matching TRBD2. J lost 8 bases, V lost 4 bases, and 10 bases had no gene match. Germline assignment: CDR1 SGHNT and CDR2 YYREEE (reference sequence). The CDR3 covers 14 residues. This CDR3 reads CASSLERGRGTQYF. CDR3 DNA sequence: TGTGCCAGCAGCCTAGAGCGGGGCCGAGGTACGCAGTATTTT. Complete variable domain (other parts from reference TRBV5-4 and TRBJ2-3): ETGVTQSPTHLIKTRGQQVTLRCSSQSGHNTVSWYQQALGQGPQFIFQYYREEENGRGNFPPRFSGLQFPNYSSELNVNALELDDSALYLCASSLERGRGTQYFGPGTRLTVL.

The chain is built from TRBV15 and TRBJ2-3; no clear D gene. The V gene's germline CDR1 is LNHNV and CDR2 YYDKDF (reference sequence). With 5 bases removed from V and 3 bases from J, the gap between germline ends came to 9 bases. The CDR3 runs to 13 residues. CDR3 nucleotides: TGTGCCACCAGCGCGGTGGGGACAGATACGCAGTATTTT. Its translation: CATSAVGTDTQYF.

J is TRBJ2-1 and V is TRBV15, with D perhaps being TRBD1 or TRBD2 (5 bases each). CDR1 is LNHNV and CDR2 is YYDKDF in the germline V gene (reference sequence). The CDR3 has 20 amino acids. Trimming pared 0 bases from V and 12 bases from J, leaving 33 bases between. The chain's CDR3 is CATSRDPIGTPLLQGNRQFF. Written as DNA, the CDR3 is TGTGCCACCAGCAGAGATCCTATCGGGACCCCGCTACTCCAGGGCAATCGGCAGTTCTTC. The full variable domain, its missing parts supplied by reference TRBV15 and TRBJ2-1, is DAMVIQNPRYQVTQFGKPVTLSCSQTLNHNVMYWYQQKSSQAPKLLFHYYDKDFNNEADTPDNFQSRRPNTSFCFLDIRSPGLGDTAMYLCATSRDPIGTPLLQGNRQFFGPGTRLTVL.

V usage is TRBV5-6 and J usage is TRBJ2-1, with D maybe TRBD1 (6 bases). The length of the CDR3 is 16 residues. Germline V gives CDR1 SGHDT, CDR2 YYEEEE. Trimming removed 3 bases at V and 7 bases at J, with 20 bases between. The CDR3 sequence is CASSSSGTRLGNEQFF. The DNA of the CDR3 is TGTGCCAGCAGCTCGTCCGGGACACGCTTAGGGAATGAGCAGTTCTTC.

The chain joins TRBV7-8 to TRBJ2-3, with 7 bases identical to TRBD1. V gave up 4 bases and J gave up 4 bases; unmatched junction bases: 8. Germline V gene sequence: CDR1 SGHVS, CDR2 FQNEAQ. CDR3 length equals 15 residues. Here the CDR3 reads CASSSTGNVADTQYF. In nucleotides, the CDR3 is TGTGCCAGCAGCTCGACAGGGAATGTGGCAGATACGCAGTATTTT.

CDR3 in amino acids: CASSIVRRGQGISATGELFF. CDR3 bases: TGTGCCAGTAGTATAGTCCGCCGGGGGCAGGGGATTTCGGCCACCGGGGAGCTGTTTTTT. The V gene is TRBV19, the J gene TRBJ2-2; the D call may be TRBD1 or TRBD2 (6 bases each). CDR1 LNHDA and CDR2 SQIVND come from the germline V gene (reference sequence). V was clipped by 1 base and J by 4 bases, with 25 bases between them. The CDR3 length is 20 residues.

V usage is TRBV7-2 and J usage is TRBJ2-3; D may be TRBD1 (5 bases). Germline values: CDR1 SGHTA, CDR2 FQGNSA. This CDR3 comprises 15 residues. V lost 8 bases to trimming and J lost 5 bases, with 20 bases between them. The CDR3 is CASSDAGWMGDTQYF. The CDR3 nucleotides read TGTGCCAGCTCCGATGCAGGGTGGATGGGAGATACGCAGTATTTT.

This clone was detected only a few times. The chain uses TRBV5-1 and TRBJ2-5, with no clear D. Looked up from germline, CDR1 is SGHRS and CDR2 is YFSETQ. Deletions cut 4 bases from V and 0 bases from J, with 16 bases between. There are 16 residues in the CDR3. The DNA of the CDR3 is TGCGCCAGCAGCGCAGGTGGGCTAAGGCACCAAGAGACCCAGTACTTC. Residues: CASSAGGLRHQETQYF.

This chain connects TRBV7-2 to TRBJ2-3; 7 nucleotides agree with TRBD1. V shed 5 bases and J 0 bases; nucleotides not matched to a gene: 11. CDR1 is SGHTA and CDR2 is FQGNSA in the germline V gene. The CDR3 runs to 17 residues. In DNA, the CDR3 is TGTGCCAGCAGCGCTAGACAGGGTGCCTCTAGCACAGATACGCAGTATTTT. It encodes CASSARQGASSTDTQYF. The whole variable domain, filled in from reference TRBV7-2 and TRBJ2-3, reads GAGVSQSPSNKVTEKGKDVELRCDPISGHTALYWYRQSLGQGLEFLIYFQGNSAPDKSGLPSDRFSAERTGGSVSTLTIQRTQQEDSAVYLCASSARQGASSTDTQYFGPGTRLTVL.

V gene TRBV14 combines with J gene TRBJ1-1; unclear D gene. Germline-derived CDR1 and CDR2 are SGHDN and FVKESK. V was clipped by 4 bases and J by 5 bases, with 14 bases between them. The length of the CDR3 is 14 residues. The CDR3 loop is CASSLRESRTEAFF. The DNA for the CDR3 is TGTGCCAGCAGCCTCAGAGAGTCGAGGACTGAAGCTTTCTTT.

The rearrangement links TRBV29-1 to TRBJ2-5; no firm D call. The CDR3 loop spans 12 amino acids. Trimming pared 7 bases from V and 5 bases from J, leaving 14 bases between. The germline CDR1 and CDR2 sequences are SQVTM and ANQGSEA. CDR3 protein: CSASLQSETQYF. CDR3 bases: TGCAGCGCCTCTCTCCAATCCGAGACCCAGTACTTC.

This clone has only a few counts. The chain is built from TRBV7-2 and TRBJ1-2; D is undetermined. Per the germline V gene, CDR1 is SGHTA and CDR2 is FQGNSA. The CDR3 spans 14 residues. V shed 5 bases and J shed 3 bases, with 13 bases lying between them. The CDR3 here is CASSRGGSHYGYTF. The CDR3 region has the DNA TGTGCCAGCAGCCGCGGAGGGAGTCACTATGGCTACACCTTC.

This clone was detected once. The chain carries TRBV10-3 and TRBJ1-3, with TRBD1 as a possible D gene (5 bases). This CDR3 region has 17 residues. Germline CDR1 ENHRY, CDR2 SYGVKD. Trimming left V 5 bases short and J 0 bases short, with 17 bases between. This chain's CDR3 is CAISRNSDRTSGNTIYF. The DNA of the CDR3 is TGTGCCATCAGTCGAAATAGCGACAGAACCTCTGGAAACACCATATATTTT.